Listed here are 15 T cell receptor beta chains from one sample, sequenced in a study of CD8 T cells in ankylosing spondylitis. Findings of the study overall: For ankylosing spondylitis blood, a TCR beta motif of about eight highly homologous variants appeared characteristic.

These receptors' targets are unknown. Each CDR3 protein gets one entry after TCRdb re-called the 5' RACE reads with MiXCR. The table includes hundreds of thousands of distinct CDR3 sequences, 25% to 30% detected once. Material: blood, either unsorted or a sorted T cell fraction (not recorded which). Source of these receptors: a male donor with ankylosing spondylitis.

A few counts support this clonotype. This sequence joins TRBV27 and TRBJ1-4; 8 nucleotides agree with TRBD1. Germline CDR1 MNHEY, CDR2 SMNVEV (reference sequence). The CDR3 covers 14 residues. V lost 2 bases to trimming and J lost 7 bases; unmatched junction nucleotides: 3. CDR3 in amino acids: CASSLQGASEKLFF. The CDR3 bases are TGTGCCAGCAGTTTACAGGGGGCCAGTGAAAAACTGTTTTTT.

This clonotype occurred many times. The genes are TRBV12-3 or TRBV12-4 and TRBJ2-2; 7 bases are a match to TRBD1. This CDR3 region has 16 residues. V gave up 6 bases and J gave up 3 bases; unmatched junction bases: 10. The CDR3 nucleotides are TGTGCCAGCAGACCCAGTAGACAGGGCGACACCGGGGAGCTGTTTTTT. It translates to CASRPSRQGDTGELFF.

V and J are TRBV11-2 and TRBJ1-6; no clear D. V was clipped by 0 bases and J by 6 bases, with 6 bases between them. This CDR3 is 14 amino acids long. In germline, CDR1 is SGHAT, CDR2 FQNNGV. This CDR3 is CASSLDTSNSPLHF. The CDR3, as DNA: TGTGCCAGCAGCTTAGATACCAGTAATTCACCCCTCCACTTT.

The chain employs TRBV7-2 and TRBJ2-7, with TRBD1 as a possible D gene (6 bases). CDR1 is SGHTA, CDR2 FQGNSA, per germline. V lost 6 bases and J lost 0, with 15 bases in between. This CDR3 is 15 amino acids long. The CDR3 reads CASSLDRSVSYEQYF. CDR3 nucleotide sequence: TGTGCCAGCAGTCTAGACAGGTCCGTCTCCTACGAGCAGTACTTC.

This chain uses TRBV29-1 with TRBJ2-5, with D maybe TRBD2 (7 bases). CDR1 is SQVTM, CDR2 ANQGSEA, per germline. The ends were cut back, 3 bases at V and 4 bases at J, with 12 bases in the middle. This CDR3 is built from 13 residues. CDR3 amino acids: CSVDRGGGETQYF. In nucleotides, the CDR3 is TGCAGCGTTGACAGGGGAGGGGGAGAGACCCAGTACTTC.

This chain links TRBV20-1 with TRBJ2-3, with 12 bases lining up with TRBD1. The CDR3 runs to 15 residues. CDR1 is DFQATT and CDR2 is SNEGSKA in the germline V gene (reference sequence). V dropped 1 base and J dropped 6; count of bases not matched to a gene: 5. The DNA of the CDR3 is TGCAGTGCTAGAGTGCCGGGACAGGGGGCCGATACGCAGTATTTT. This translates into CSARVPGQGADTQYF.

A few counts support this clonotype. The chain has TRBV29-1 and TRBJ2-1, with D possibly matching TRBD2 (5 bases). Germline-derived CDR1 and CDR2 are SQVTM and ANQGSEA. This CDR3 has 13 residues. V dropped 8 bases and J dropped 13 bases, with 24 bases sitting between them. This chain's CDR3 is CSTLPGSRGLQFF. CDR3 coding DNA: TGCAGCACCTTGCCTGGGTCGCGCGGACTTCAGTTCTTC.

This clonotype was counted at least ten times. The chain couples TRBV29-1 to TRBJ2-7; D is unclear. With 4 bases removed from V and 5 bases from J, the gap between germline ends came to 9 bases. CDR3 length: 11 amino acids. Germline V lookup: CDR1 SQVTM, CDR2 ANQGSEA. CDR3 loop: CSVGVGDEQYF. The CDR3 nucleotides read TGCAGCGTTGGGGTTGGAGACGAGCAGTACTTC.

The chain has TRBV18 and TRBJ2-7; TRBD2 agrees at 7 bases. The CDR3 runs 13 residues. From germline, CDR1 is KGHSH and CDR2 LQKENI. V lost 0 bases to trimming and J lost 10 bases; unmatched junction nucleotides: 6. CDR3 sequence (DNA): TGTGCCAGCTCACCACCGTCGGCGGGACTACAGTACTTC. The encoded protein is CASSPPSAGLQYF.

This clonotype was observed a handful of times. The chain links TRBV6-6 to TRBJ1-1; 7 bases are shared with TRBD1. Germline assignment: CDR1 MNHNY and CDR2 SVGAGI (reference sequence). The J segment lost 3 bases and the V segment lost 8 bases, leaving 0 bases of the junction unmatched. The CDR3 sequence is 11 residues long. CDR3: CASQGDTEAFF. CDR3 in DNA: TGTGCCAGCCAGGGGGACACTGAAGCTTTCTTT.

This clonotype has a handful of counts. The chain joins TRBV29-1 to TRBJ1-2; TRBD1 might be the D (5 bases). The CDR3 totals 13 residues. Germline V gene lookup returns CDR1 SQVTM and CDR2 ANQGSEA. Trimming removed 0 bases at V and 3 bases at J, with 8 bases between. The CDR3 region is CSVEEGAYYGYTF. The CDR3 nucleotides read TGCAGCGTTGAAGAAGGGGCTTACTATGGCTACACCTTC.

This clonotype was counted between two and nine times. V gene TRBV12-3 or TRBV12-4 combines with J gene TRBJ2-1, with 15 bases lining up with TRBD2. Unmatched junction bases numbered 5, after V lost 5 bases and J lost 6 bases. The CDR3 is 16 residues long. CDR3 nucleotide sequence: TGTGCCAGCAGTCCCCGGACTAGCGGGAGGGCCAATGAGCAGTTCTTC. Protein product: CASSPRTSGRANEQFF.

V usage is TRBV4-1 and J usage is TRBJ2-3; TRBD2 matches 9 bases. Germline CDR1 and CDR2: MGHRA and YSYEKL. This CDR3 is built from 17 residues. V was pared by 2 bases and J by 2 bases, with 8 bases of the junction left unmatched. Here the CDR3 DNA reads TGCGCCAGCAGCCAACCGGGACTAGCAACCTTCACAGATACGCAGTATTTT. Protein sequence: CASSQPGLATFTDTQYF.

This clonotype turned up a few times. V gene TRBV14 combines with J gene TRBJ2-7; 7 bases line up with TRBD1. The CDR3 consists of 11 residues. CDR1 and CDR2 from the germline V gene are SGHDN and FVKESK. V shed 1 base and J 10 bases; nucleotides not matched to a gene: 1. The CDR3 sequence is CASSQGTGQYF. DNA of the CDR3: TGTGCCAGCAGCCAAGGGACAGGCCAGTACTTC.

There are many counts of this clonotype. V usage is TRBV4-1 and J usage is TRBJ2-1; perhaps TRBD2 as D (5 bases). Germline CDR1 MGHRA, CDR2 YSYEKL. CDR3 length: 13 amino acids. Trimming stripped 0 bases from V and 7 bases from J, with 7 bases between. The DNA for the CDR3 is TGCGCCAGCAGCCAAGAAAGAGGGAATGAGCAGTTCTTC. Translated: CASSQERGNEQFF.